This record concerns one T cell receptor (beta chain) sequence. There is no known antigen for this receptor. Per-base quality was not reported, and no clone a single base away is much larger than it. Including cysteine and phenylalanine, the CDR3 has 11 amino acids. CDR3 DNA only is kept here, 33 bases in frame from base 1. Deletion took 3 bases off V and 6 bases off J, with a span of 6 bases between the germline ends. As encoded in the germline V gene, CDR1 is SNHLY while CDR2 is FYNNEI. The immunoSEQ Assay, a bias-controlled multiplex PCR, was used to amplify TCRbeta CDR3 regions from genomic DNA. In the original analysis: Within the assay, amplification of reference gene primers was used to estimate how many nucleated cells each sample contained. To quantify the absolute abundance of each unique TCRbeta CDR3 rearrangement, sequence reads were collapsed and filtered. For each sample, productive Simpson clonality was calculated by taking the square root of Simpson's diversity index across productive rearrangements. TCRdb carries this immuneACCESS record with in-frame sequences only. Its versions omit some clonotypes, under half of them owing to an unresolved V gene in the studies checked, with the rest unexplained. V, J and clone size are those of that table, while D and trimming were read from the DNA. A total of fewer than 500,000 clones appear in this sample, roughly nine tenths of them only once. The ten biggest clones cover approximately 2% of the sample.

This sample stems from a study of blood T cell repertoires in COVID-19 (TCRdb year 2020). Concerning the study at large: Collaborator samples came from the United States, Italy and Spain and covered acute and convalescent phases of COVID-19. The repertoires were released in a freely available public database intended as a resource for research on the immune response to SARS-CoV-2. A de-identified subject ID, COVID-19 status, age in years and sex were almost always included in the sample metadata. Subjects who had been exposed to COVID-19, were actively infected with it, or had recovered from it provided the deeply sampled blood TCRbeta repertoires that made up the dataset. The material from the prospective study consisted of cDNA or gDNA derived from T cells, B-cell-depleted T cells, or PBMCs. Where HLA class I and class II types were available, the types were taken from metadata supplied by the sample provider, not from assay-based typing. Samples came from the ongoing ImmuneRACE study (first 160 participants) plus 1,254 subjects from 6 global collaborators.

Results the study describes overall, beyond this receptor: The amount of clinical and demographic metadata varied by source and participant and was provided uncurated.

Enrolling through a virtual design, the prospective study's participants ranged in age from roughly 18 to 90 years and lived across more than 20 United States geographic areas. In the prospective study, participants were assigned to cohorts based on the clinical history participants reported in a screening survey and a study questionnaire. In the prospective study, mobile phlebotomists collected whole blood, serum and a nasopharyngeal or oropharyngeal swab from each participant. Additional blood draws and questionnaires over an approximately two-month period could optionally be provided by prospective study participants. Before DNA extraction, blood samples from the prospective study were shipped at room temperature or frozen.

The TCR comes from a woman aged 18-35 years with acute COVID-19. The chain links TRBV2 with TRBJ2-7; the D gene remains uncertain. The sequenced sample consisted of PBMCs or T cells enriched from blood (not recorded which). The CDR3 sequence is CASSDAGEQYF. Here is the DNA: TGTGCCAGCAGTGACGCCGGCGAGCAGTACTTC.